The text below deals with one T cell receptor (beta chain). This entry comes from a study of blood T cell repertoires in COVID-19. About the study: Sample material is recorded as cDNA or gDNA derived from T cells, B-cell-depleted T cells, or PBMCs.

This CDR3 region has 18 residues. Trimming at V came to 5 bases and at J to 6 bases, leaving 16 bases not matched to a gene. Germline CDR1 is SGHVS and CDR2 is FNYEAQ. Per the study methods: Amplification of reference gene primers provided the estimated nucleated cell counts. Sequencing was performed with immunoSEQ multiplex PCR; in TCRdb, only in-frame clones are kept and a portion is missing. Clonal size and the V and J genes are those of that table, whereas D and trimming came from the DNA. The sample records approximately 82,000 clones, about 85% being singletons. What was sequenced was peripheral blood. The rearrangement links TRBV7-6 to TRBJ2-1; TRBD2 agrees at 10 bases. This clonotype was sampled from a woman between 70 and 85 years old with active or convalescent COVID-19. DNA for the CDR3: TGTGCCAGCAGCCCCCTGGGAGCGGGGGGGCTTTACTTCAATGAGCAGTTCTTC. Translating it yields CASSPLGAGGLYFNEQFF.